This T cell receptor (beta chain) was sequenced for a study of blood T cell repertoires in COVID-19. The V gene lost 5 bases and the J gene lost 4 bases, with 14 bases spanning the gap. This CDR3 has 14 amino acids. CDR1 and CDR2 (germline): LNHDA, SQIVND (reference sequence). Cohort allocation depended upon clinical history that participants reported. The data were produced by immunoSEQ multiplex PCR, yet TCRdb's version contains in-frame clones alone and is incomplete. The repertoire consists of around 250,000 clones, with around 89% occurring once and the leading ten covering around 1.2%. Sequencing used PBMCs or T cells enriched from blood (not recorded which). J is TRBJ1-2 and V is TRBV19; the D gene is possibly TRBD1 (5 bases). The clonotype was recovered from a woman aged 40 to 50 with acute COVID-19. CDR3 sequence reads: CASSSGGVFYGYTF. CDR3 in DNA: TGTGCCAGTAGTTCTGGAGGGGTCTTCTATGGCTACACCTTC.